This passage covers 27 T cell receptor beta chains from one sample sequenced in a study of a mutant IDH1 vaccine in newly diagnosed glioma (dated by TCRdb to the early 2020s). The protocol used for the library was the immunoSEQ multiplex PCR assay. TCRdb holds this immuneACCESS table with in-frame rearrangements only. Some clones are missing; in checked studies, unresolved V genes explain under half, and the rest has no known cause. The sample table holds about 66,000 clones, of which roughly 84% were seen once. The ten largest clones take up 8.5% to 9.5% of the sample. This sample's time point label indicates: week 11, during vaccination. A 20-mer mutant IDH1 peptide at 300 micrograms in Montanide made up each vaccine dose, which was injected subcutaneously together with topical imiquimod. For these receptors, no antigen is known. The specimen was PBMCs, collected from a glioma patient whose treatment included an IDH1 peptide vaccine. The source is a woman between 50 and 59 years old with glioma.

The chain is built from TRBV4-3 and TRBJ1-1; TRBD1 aligns across 10 bases. The CDR3 sequence is 16 residues long. Looked up from germline, CDR1 is LGHNA and CDR2 is YSLEER. Unmatched junction bases numbered 6, after V lost 0 bases and J lost 5 bases. The CDR3 loop reads CASSQEGDRGKTEAFF. CDR3 sequence (DNA): TGCGCCAGCAGCCAAGAAGGGGACAGGGGAAAAACTGAAGCTTTCTTT.

This clone was seen a few times. The chain is built from TRBV5-5 and TRBJ1-5, with 9 bases fitting TRBD1. V lost 3 bases and J lost 4; bases outside the gene matches: 2. Germline CDR1 reads SGHKS; CDR2 reads YYEKEE (reference sequence). The CDR3 runs to 14 residues. The DNA for the CDR3 is TGTGCCAGCAGCTGGGGGACAGGGAATCAGCCCCAGCATTTT. This codes for CASSWGTGNQPQHF.

The chain combines TRBV11-2 with TRBJ1-2; D call uncertain. This CDR3 spans 13 amino acids. Trimming left V 2 bases short and J 10 bases short, with 14 bases between. CDR1 and CDR2 (germline): SGHAT, FQNNGV. CDR3 amino acids: CASSLRSAWAYTF. CDR3 sequence (DNA): TGTGCCAGCAGCTTACGGTCGGCCTGGGCCTACACCTTC. Using reference TRBV11-2 and TRBJ1-2 for the parts outside the CDR3, the full variable domain is EAGVAQSPRYKIIEKRQSVAFWCNPISGHATLYWYQQILGQGPKLLIQFQNNGVVDDSQLPKDRFSAERLKGVDSTLKIQPAKLEDSAVYLCASSLRSAWAYTFGSGTRLTVV.

The rearrangement uses TRBV5-4 and TRBJ1-2, with TRBD1 identical over 7 bases. V shed 4 bases, J shed 8 bases, and the junction held 20 bases outside the gene matches. CDR3 length: 17 residues. Germline V CDR1 and CDR2: SGHNT, YYREEE (reference sequence). CDR3 nucleotide sequence: TGTGCCAGCAGCCCGGGAGGGAACAGGGGAGAGTTAGAGGGCTACACCTTC. Translation: CASSPGGNRGELEGYTF. Based on the CDR3 plus reference TRBV5-4 and TRBJ1-2, the full variable domain is ETGVTQSPTHLIKTRGQQVTLRCSSQSGHNTVSWYQQALGQGPQFIFQYYREEENGRGNFPPRFSGLQFPNYSSELNVNALELDDSALYLCASSPGGNRGELEGYTFGSGTRLTVV.

The chain recombines TRBV5-5 with TRBJ1-3; TRBD1 matches at 8 bases. From germline, CDR1 is SGHKS and CDR2 YYEKEE (reference sequence). The CDR3 runs to 19 residues. V was pared by 4 bases and J by 0 bases, with 15 bases of the junction left unmatched. The CDR3, as DNA: TGTGCCAGCAGCCTACAAGACCGGGACAGGCTCAGCTCTGGAAACACCATATATTTT. This codes for CASSLQDRDRLSSGNTIYF.

This rearrangement joins TRBV19 to TRBJ1-5, with no clear D. The CDR3 covers 15 residues. CDR1 is LNHDA, CDR2 SQIVND, per germline (reference sequence). V lost 5 bases and J lost 0, with 11 bases in between. The chain's CDR3 is CASSFAGRSNQPQHF. The CDR3 DNA is TGTGCCAGTAGTTTCGCGGGCCGTAGCAATCAGCCCCAGCATTTT.

This chain links TRBV6-8 with TRBJ1-5; D gene uncertain. Trimming stripped 6 bases from V and 2 bases from J, with 23 bases between. CDR1 and CDR2 (germline): MNHGY, SAAAGT. The CDR3 sequence is 18 residues long. The CDR3 spells CASSLLGSSSPGNQPQHF. CDR3 nucleotides: TGTGCCAGCAGCCTTCTTGGGTCTTCCTCTCCCGGCAATCAGCCCCAGCATTTT.

This clone was found once. This chain connects TRBV5-1 to TRBJ2-1, with 8 bases fitting TRBD2. Trimming removed 3 bases from V and 2 bases from J; junction bases left unmatched: 1. The germline gives CDR1 SGHRS, CDR2 YFSETQ. The CDR3 runs 14 residues. For the CDR3, the DNA is TGCGCCAGCAGCTCGGGGGGGACCTACAATGAGCAGTTCTTC. Encoded protein: CASSSGGTYNEQFF.

The CDR3 loop reads CASSYSGEGYGYTF. The DNA for the CDR3 is TGTGCCAGCAGTTACTCAGGGGAGGGATATGGCTACACCTTC. The V and J genes are TRBV6-5 and TRBJ1-2, with D perhaps TRBD1 (5 bases). CDR3 size: 14 residues. V was pared by 0 bases and J by 5 bases, with 10 bases between. Germline V lookup: CDR1 MNHEY, CDR2 SVGAGI.

The rearrangement links TRBV14 to TRBJ1-6, with 8 nucleotides matching TRBD1. Per the germline V gene, CDR1 is SGHDN and CDR2 is FVKESK. With V trimmed by 3 bases and J by 10 bases, 11 bases remained unmatched. The CDR3 runs to 16 residues. CDR3 in amino acids: CASSQVYRQGRSPLHF. The CDR3, as DNA: TGTGCCAGCAGCCAGGTCTATAGACAGGGGCGCTCACCCCTCCACTTT. The full variable domain, with the rest looked up from reference TRBV14 and TRBJ1-6, is EAGVTQFPSHSVIEKGQTVTLRCDPISGHDNLYWYRRVMGKEIKFLLHFVKESKQDESGMPNNRFLAERTGGTYSTLKVQPAELEDSGVYFCASSQVYRQGRSPLHFGNGTRLTVT.

V is TRBV9 and J is TRBJ1-3; D uncertain. The CDR3 has 14 amino acids. V was cut by 3 bases and J by 8 bases, with 15 bases left in between. Germline V gene data show CDR1 as SGDLS and CDR2 as YYNGEE. CDR3 protein: CASSAMSLYDTIYF. CDR3 DNA sequence: TGTGCCAGCAGCGCAATGAGTCTCTACGACACCATATATTTT.

The chain has TRBV19 and TRBJ2-7; D is unclear. The CDR3 is made up of 14 amino acids. The V end was cut by 6 bases, the J end by 3 bases, with 15 bases between. Germline values: CDR1 LNHDA, CDR2 SQIVND (reference sequence). This chain's CDR3 is CASSPTGANYEQYF. In nucleotides, the CDR3 is TGTGCCAGTAGCCCGACCGGAGCCAACTACGAGCAGTACTTC.

V usage is TRBV7-9 and J usage is TRBJ1-1, with 10 bases matching TRBD1. CDR3 length equals 15 residues. The ends lost 1 base at V and 4 bases at J; junction bases unmatched: 3. The germline V gene has CDR1 SEHNR and CDR2 FQNEAQ (reference sequence). CDR3 DNA: TGTGCCAGCAGCTTAGAAGGGGACAGGGGCACTGAAGCTTTCTTT. This sequence encodes CASSLEGDRGTEAFF.

The chain couples TRBV5-6 to TRBJ1-2; tentative D call: TRBD1 (5 bases). V dropped 4 bases and J dropped 7 bases, with 11 bases sitting between them. Germline loops: CDR1 SGHDT, CDR2 YYEEEE. The CDR3 runs to 12 residues. The CDR3 loop reads CASSNLRAGYTF. Written as DNA, the CDR3 is TGTGCCAGCAGCAACCTCAGGGCTGGCTACACCTTC.

The chain uses TRBV30 and TRBJ2-4, with D possibly TRBD1 on 7 matching bases. CDR1 and CDR2 from the germline V gene are GTSNPN and SVGIG (reference sequence). The CDR3 length is 13 residues. Trimming took off 8 bases at V and 5 bases at J, with 16 bases between the two ends. CDR3 amino acids: CAGGGRGENIQYF. Here the CDR3 DNA reads TGTGCCGGAGGGGGCAGGGGAGAAAACATTCAGTACTTC.

This chain links TRBV6-1 with TRBJ2-7; 8 nucleotides align to TRBD2. The germline gives CDR1 MNHNS, CDR2 SASEGT. V shed 6 bases, J shed 1 base, and the junction held 8 bases outside the gene matches. The CDR3 contains 15 residues. This chain's CDR3 is CASRDPGLGSYEQYF. The CDR3 coding sequence is TGTGCCAGCAGGGACCCGGGACTAGGTTCCTACGAGCAGTACTTC.

V usage is TRBV9 and J usage is TRBJ2-7; D not certain. The CDR3 runs to 16 residues. Germline-derived CDR1 and CDR2 are SGDLS and YYNGEE. Trimming removed 0 bases from V and 0 bases from J, with 13 bases in between. The CDR3 reads CASSVGARRSSYEQYF. As DNA, the CDR3 is TGTGCCAGCAGCGTAGGTGCCAGAAGGAGCTCCTACGAGCAGTACTTC.

The chain employs TRBV30 and TRBJ2-5; 7 bases are shared with TRBD1. The CDR3 sequence is 14 residues long. V lost 4 bases, J lost 3 bases, and 8 bases stayed unmatched. Germline lookup yields CDR1 GTSNPN and CDR2 SVGIG (reference sequence). CDR3 DNA: TGTGCCTGGACCCGAGGGACAGCAAAAGAGACCCAGTACTTC. This sequence encodes CAWTRGTAKETQYF. The full variable domain, completed using reference TRBV30 and TRBJ2-5, is SQTIHQWPATLVQPVGSPLSLECTVEGTSNPNLYWYRQAAGRGLQLLFYSVGIGQISSEVPQNLSASRPQDRQFILSSKKLLLSDSGFYLCAWTRGTAKETQYFGPGTRLLVL.

V usage is TRBV11-3 and J usage is TRBJ1-1; 8 bases agree with TRBD1. The CDR3 extends over 16 amino acids. Germline-derived CDR1 and CDR2 are SGHNT and YENEEA. J gave up 5 bases and V 4 bases, and 12 bases lay outside the gene matches. CDR3 sequence: CASSYRDRLSGTEAFF. The CDR3 DNA is TGTGCCAGCAGCTACCGGGACAGGCTCTCGGGGACTGAAGCTTTCTTT.

This chain uses TRBV6-1 with TRBJ1-1, with D perhaps matching TRBD1 (5 bases). V shed 0 bases and J shed 5 bases, with 13 bases lying between them. The CDR3 has 15 residues. CDR1 MNHNS and CDR2 SASEGT come from the germline V gene. CDR3 protein: CASSEAGRDGTEAFF. The CDR3 nucleotides are TGTGCCAGCAGTGAAGCGGGGAGGGACGGGACTGAAGCTTTCTTT.

The chain recombines TRBV2 with TRBJ2-1, with 12 bases aligning to TRBD2. The V segment lost 6 bases and the J segment 4 bases; nucleotides outside the gene matches: 7. This CDR3 is 16 amino acids long. Germline lookup yields CDR1 SNHLY and CDR2 FYNNEI. The chain's CDR3 is CASSARGTSGYNEQFF. The CDR3 DNA sequence: TGTGCCAGCAGCGCCAGAGGGACTAGCGGGTACAATGAGCAGTTCTTC.

The chain uses TRBV6-1 and TRBJ2-3; 8 nucleotides align to TRBD1. V shed 5 bases and J 0 bases; nucleotides not matched to a gene: 4. CDR3 length: 15 amino acids. The germline V gene has CDR1 MNHNS and CDR2 SASEGT. The DNA of the CDR3 is TGTGCCAGCAGTCTGGGACAGGTTAGCACAGATACGCAGTATTTT. It is translated as CASSLGQVSTDTQYF.

The chain uses TRBV15 and TRBJ1-1; a possible D gene is TRBD1 (5 bases). V was shortened by 0 bases and J by 4 bases, with 12 bases between the two germline ends. The germline V gene has CDR1 LNHNV and CDR2 YYDKDF (reference sequence). This CDR3 is built from 15 residues. CDR3 amino acids: CATSRDPAGGTEAFF. The CDR3 DNA reads TGTGCCACCAGCAGAGATCCTGCTGGGGGCACTGAAGCTTTCTTT.

The chain combines TRBV2 with TRBJ2-5; 9 bases fit TRBD1. Germline lookup yields CDR1 SNHLY and CDR2 FYNNEI. The CDR3 has 16 residues. The J segment lost 2 bases and the V segment lost 6 bases, leaving 10 bases of the junction unmatched. CDR3 in amino acids: CASRGRGQGTQETQYF. As DNA, the CDR3 is TGTGCCAGCAGGGGGCGGGGACAGGGAACTCAAGAGACCCAGTACTTC.

This chain uses TRBV15 with TRBJ1-6; D unresolved. V was cut by 3 bases and J by 3 bases, with 3 bases left in between. The length of the CDR3 is 13 residues. Germline V lookup: CDR1 LNHNV, CDR2 YYDKDF (reference sequence). This chain's CDR3 is CATSSLYNSPLHF. As DNA, the CDR3 is TGTGCCACCAGCAGCCTCTATAATTCACCCCTCCACTTT.

V usage is TRBV5-4 and J usage is TRBJ2-3; D is undetermined. Per germline, CDR1 SGHNT and CDR2 YYREEE (reference sequence). Trimming cost V 2 bases and J 0 bases, with 10 bases left between them. The CDR3 consists of 15 residues. This CDR3 is CASSFPDVSTDTQYF. In DNA, the CDR3 is TGTGCCAGCAGCTTTCCGGACGTGAGCACAGATACGCAGTATTTT.

This chain links TRBV5-6 with TRBJ2-2; the D gene is possibly TRBD2 (5 bases). Germline V lookup: CDR1 SGHDT, CDR2 YYEEEE. This CDR3 spans 13 amino acids. Trimming stripped 4 bases from V and 5 bases from J, with 9 bases between. The CDR3 region is CASSPRGTGELFF. The CDR3 DNA reads TGTGCCAGCAGCCCACGGGGAACCGGGGAGCTGTTTTTT.